This paragraph covers one T cell receptor (beta chain) sequence. The source of the sample is a study of blood T cell repertoires in COVID-19. Study at large: Acute and convalescent COVID-19 specimens originated in the United States, Italy and Spain. The analysed material was cDNA or gDNA that came from T cells, B-cell-depleted T cells, or PBMCs.

Authors' processing steps: Reference gene primers were amplified, and this amplification served to estimate nucleated cell counts. Profiled with immunoSEQ multiplex PCR; TCRdb holds only in-frame clones, not every one. That table supplies the V and J calls and clone size; D and trimming were determined from the DNA. The sample lists 200,000 or so clones; approximately 82% were seen once. The germline V gene encodes CDR1 ENHRY and CDR2 SYGVKD. Trimming removed 4 bases from V and 0 bases from J, with 8 bases in between. This CDR3 contains 14 residues. The specimen sequenced was peripheral blood. This receptor was identified in a human donor with acute or convalescent COVID-19. The donor label of this sample is uncertain. This rearrangement joins TRBV10-3 to TRBJ2-3; D call uncertain. The DNA for the CDR3 is TGTGCCATCAGTGGAGGTAGGAGCACAGATACGCAGTATTTT. It translates to CAISGGRSTDTQYF.